These 8 T cell receptor beta chains were sequenced from one sample in a study of T cells in Graves' hyperthyroidism and ophthalmopathy (dated by TCRdb to between 2018 and 2021). Libraries were prepared through multiplex PCR. The sequencer listed for this sample is Illumina HiSeq 2000. The TCR beta CDR3 regions were amplified from the RNA transcripts. For the first round of RT-PCR on the TCR CDR3, the HTBI primer set was used together with the Qiagen OneStep RT-PCR kit. Clones were called with MiXCR by TCRdb after fastp trimmed the public reads at Q25, and only in-frame beta chains were retained. Identical CDR3 proteins give one entry, which carries the most common genes and DNA. The sample has around 280,000 distinct CDR3 sequences on record, roughly an eighth of them singletons. Around 8% of the sample rests with the top ten. The sample consisted of blood. These receptor sequences come from a woman in her thirties or forties with Graves' hyperthyroidism.

This clonotype was counted ten times or more. V and J are TRBV7-2 and TRBJ2-7; perhaps TRBD2 as D (6 bases). The germline gives CDR1 SGHTA, CDR2 FQGNSA. The CDR3 is made up of 14 amino acids. Deletions cut 5 bases from V and 7 bases from J, with 18 bases between. The CDR3 DNA is TGTGCCAGCAGCACGTCGGGAGTCGTTCGAGAGCAGTACTTC. This encodes CASSTSGVVREQYF.

The sample holds many counts of this clonotype. The chain couples TRBV27 to TRBJ2-3; D may be TRBD1 or TRBD2 (5 bases each). The V and J ends lost 4 bases and 4 bases respectively, with 12 bases between them. This CDR3 contains 14 residues. The V gene's germline CDR1 is MNHEY and CDR2 SMNVEV (reference sequence). The CDR3 sequence: CASSWGRGSDTQYF. The CDR3 region has the DNA TGTGCCAGCAGTTGGGGTCGGGGCTCAGATACGCAGTATTTT.

This clonotype was seen many times. This chain links TRBV20-1 with TRBJ2-3, with TRBD2 identical over 13 bases. Germline lookup yields CDR1 DFQATT and CDR2 SNEGSKA (reference sequence). There are 14 residues in the CDR3. Trimming removed 4 bases from V and 10 bases from J; junction bases left unmatched: 8. Here the CDR3 DNA reads TGCAGTGCTAAAGGACTAGCGGGAGAAGTGGCGCAGTATTTT. It yields the protein CSAKGLAGEVAQYF.

This clonotype came up many times. V and J are TRBV7-3 and TRBJ2-2; 9 bases map to TRBD2. CDR1 and CDR2 from the germline V gene are SGHTA and FQGTGA. V trimming: 0 bases; J trimming: 7 bases; junction bases outside the gene matches: 9. CDR3 length: 17 amino acids. The CDR3 region is CASSLTLTSGKDGELFF. The CDR3 nucleotides are TGTGCCAGCAGCTTAACGTTGACTAGCGGAAAAGACGGGGAGCTGTTTTTT.

This clonotype was counted many times. The V call is TRBV18, the J call TRBJ2-5; TRBD2 aligns across 10 bases. The CDR3 totals 15 residues. V lost 2 bases and J lost 4; bases outside the gene matches: 4. Germline V CDR1 and CDR2: KGHSH, LQKENI. The CDR3 spells CASSPKLAGRETQYF. CDR3 nucleotide sequence: TGTGCCAGCTCACCAAAACTAGCGGGACGAGAGACCCAGTACTTC.

This chain joins TRBV6-1 and TRBJ2-2; TRBD1 aligns across 7 bases. V lost 2 bases to trimming and J lost 3 bases; unmatched junction nucleotides: 3. Germline values: CDR1 MNHNS, CDR2 SASEGT. The length of the CDR3 is 15 residues. The CDR3 bases are TGTGCCAGCAGTGAATACAGGGGTGACACCGGGGAGCTGTTTTTT. It encodes CASSEYRGDTGELFF.

This clonotype was counted ten times or more. The V and J genes are TRBV29-1 and TRBJ2-4, with D possibly TRBD2 on 5 matching bases. V gave up 6 bases and J gave up 8 bases, with 14 bases separating them. Germline assignment: CDR1 SQVTM and CDR2 ANQGSEA. This CDR3 has 12 residues. The CDR3 loop reads CSVRLGGDIQYF. The DNA of the CDR3 is TGCAGCGTGCGGCTAGGAGGAGACATTCAGTACTTC.

This clonotype was recorded at least ten times. The rearrangement links TRBV15 to TRBJ2-3, with 8 bases that match TRBD2. Germline lookup yields CDR1 LNHNV and CDR2 YYDKDF (reference sequence). With V trimmed by 1 base and J by 6 bases, 12 bases remained unmatched. The CDR3 has 17 amino acids. CDR3 sequence (DNA): TGTGCCACCAGCAGAGGGGCTGGTCTAGCGGGTTCGGATACGCAGTATTTT. The encoded protein is CATSRGAGLAGSDTQYF. The variable domain in full, with the rest retrieved from reference TRBV15 and TRBJ2-3, is DAMVIQNPRYQVTQFGKPVTLSCSQTLNHNVMYWYQQKSSQAPKLLFHYYDKDFNNEADTPDNFQSRRPNTSFCFLDIRSPGLGDTAMYLCATSRGAGLAGSDTQYFGPGTRLTVL.